This T cell receptor beta chain was identified in a study of CD8+CD57+ T cells in acquired aplastic anemia. As for the study in general: Sorted CD4+ plus CD8+ cells gave DNA averaging roughly 3.5 ug. Findings and caveats of the study: CD8+ Simpson's diversity did not differ significantly between patients and controls.

V was clipped by 6 bases and J by 6 bases, with 6 bases between them. From germline, CDR1 is SNHLY and CDR2 FYNNEI. The CDR3 consists of 11 residues. Whoever was chosen for sequencing had shown CD8+CD57+ cell expansion by flow cytometry. This clonotype was recorded many times. Its antigen remains unknown. TCR beta VDJ combinations and CDR3 sequences were profiled from genomic DNA. TCRdb itself ran the reads through MiXCR, one entry per CDR3 protein. The repertoire holds some 200,000 distinct CDR3 sequences, with 48% as singletons. This receptor was taken from a human donor with aplastic anemia. V usage is TRBV2 and J usage is TRBJ2-1; D uncertain. Sequencing was carried out using sorted CD4+, CD8+, or CD8+CD57+ T cells (not recorded which) from PBMCs. Written as DNA, the CDR3 is TGTGCCAGCAGCAGTTTCAATGAGCAGTTCTTC. This translates into CASSSFNEQFF.